A single sample is the source of the 20 T cell receptor beta chains below, sequenced in a study of beta chain features in type 1 diabetes. Broader study findings: All four CD4+ subsets of Type 1 diabetes patients contained TCRB CDR3s that were moderately but significantly shorter.

Their antigens remain unidentified. Every bit of the isolated RNA underwent reverse transcription, so sequencing read expressed TCRB transcripts. This table comes from immunoSEQ multiplex PCR, and its TCRdb copy is limited to in-frame clones, with some not included. This table holds about 250,000 clones, roughly a tenth found once. The sample comprised naive CD4+ T cells from blood. These receptors were obtained from a man aged 30 to 39 with type 1 diabetes.

V is TRBV4-3 and J is TRBJ2-7; TRBD2 is a possible D gene (5 bases). Trimming pared 3 bases from V and 7 bases from J, leaving 13 bases between. Germline V CDR1 and CDR2: LGHNA, YSLEER. The CDR3 is 13 amino acids. The CDR3 protein is CASSQDSYGEQYF. CDR3 nucleotides: TGCGCCAGCAGCCAGGACTCGTACGGGGAGCAGTACTTC.

V is TRBV29-1 and J is TRBJ2-3; no reliable D call. The CDR3 length is 14 residues. V lost 4 bases and J lost 1, with 12 bases in between. The germline V gene has CDR1 SQVTM and CDR2 ANQGSEA. CDR3 in amino acids: CSVGPPRGTDTQYF. CDR3 coding DNA: TGCAGCGTTGGCCCCCCACGGGGCACAGATACGCAGTATTTT.

This clone was detected a few times. The V gene is TRBV7-9, the J gene TRBJ2-4, with 8 bases fitting TRBD2. The CDR3 length is 13 residues. Germline CDR1 SEHNR, CDR2 FQNEAQ (reference sequence). J lost 8 bases, V lost 4 bases, and 4 bases had no gene match. This CDR3 reads CASSWSGGDIQYF. The DNA of the CDR3 is TGTGCCAGCAGCTGGAGCGGGGGTGACATTCAGTACTTC.

This clone was detected only a few times. In DNA form, the CDR3 reads TGTGCCAGCAGCATGGACAGGGGGCGGGAGCAGTACTTC. Residues: CASSMDRGREQYF. The chain links TRBV7-2 to TRBJ2-7; 11 bases line up with TRBD1. The CDR3 consists of 13 residues. Trimming took 5 bases from V and 7 from J; bases not matched to a gene: 4. Germline assignment: CDR1 SGHTA and CDR2 FQGNSA.

V gene TRBV30 combines with J gene TRBJ1-1, with a tentative D call TRBD1 (5 bases). Trimming shortened V by 5 bases and J by 2 bases, and 18 bases separated the two germline ends. This CDR3 comprises 15 residues. Germline CDR1 and CDR2: GTSNPN and SVGIG (reference sequence). The CDR3 bases are TGTGCCTGGGAGCCTCTTTATCAGGGAAACACTGAAGCTTTCTTT. It translates to CAWEPLYQGNTEAFF.

This clone was picked up a small number of times. The gene calls are TRBV14 and TRBJ2-3, with 7 bases fitting TRBD1. The trim removed 4 bases at V and 8 bases at J, leaving 3 bases unmatched. The CDR3 is 12 residues long. The germline gives CDR1 SGHDN, CDR2 FVKESK. The CDR3 DNA reads TGTGCCAGCAGCCGGACAGGCGGTACGCAGTATTTT. Its translation is CASSRTGGTQYF.

The V call is TRBV30, the J call TRBJ2-6, with D unresolved. The CDR3 consists of 12 residues. With 0 bases removed from V and 8 bases from J, the gap between germline ends came to 5 bases. CDR1 is GTSNPN, CDR2 SVGIG, per germline (reference sequence). This chain's CDR3 is CAWSVLTNVLTF. CDR3 sequence (DNA): TGTGCCTGGAGTGTACTTACCAACGTCCTGACTTTC.

The rearrangement joins TRBV7-9 to TRBJ1-2; D gene ambiguous. Germline CDR1 is SEHNR and CDR2 is FQNEAQ (reference sequence). The CDR3 loop spans 15 amino acids. Trimming cost V 4 bases and J 2 bases, with 14 bases left between them. The CDR3 reads CASSSRSGLNYGYTF. CDR3 DNA: TGTGCCAGCAGCTCCCGGTCAGGACTGAACTATGGCTACACCTTC. Drawing the rest from reference TRBV7-9 and TRBJ1-2, the complete variable domain is DTGVSQNPRHKITKRGQNVTFRCDPISEHNRLYWYRQTLGQGPEFLTYFQNEAQLEKSRLLSDRFSAERPKGSFSTLEIQRTEQGDSAMYLCASSSRSGLNYGYTFGSGTRLTVV.

This clone was picked up a small number of times. This sequence joins TRBV7-6 and TRBJ2-3, with D possibly TRBD2 on 7 matching bases. The CDR3 has 13 amino acids. Germline-derived CDR1 and CDR2 are SGHVS and FNYEAQ. Trimming took off 5 bases at V and 4 bases at J, with 10 bases between the two ends. CDR3 bases: TGTGCCAGCAGCCCGCGGGGGCCAGATACGCAGTATTTT. Translating it yields CASSPRGPDTQYF. Full variable domain (outside the CDR3, taken from reference TRBV7-6 and TRBJ2-3): GAGVSQSPRYKVTKRGQDVALRCDPISGHVSLYWYRQALGQGPEFLTYFNYEAQQDKSGLPNDRFSAERPEGSISTLTIQRTEQRDSAMYRCASSPRGPDTQYFGPGTRLTVL.

Worth noting for this clone: The identical CDR3 is also encoded by other nucleotide sequences in the sample. This chain links TRBV7-9 with TRBJ2-7, with a weak D call TRBD1 (7 bases). With 5 bases removed from V and 7 bases from J, the gap between germline ends came to 9 bases. CDR1 and CDR2 from the germline V gene are SEHNR and FQNEAQ (reference sequence). This CDR3 contains 11 residues. The CDR3 region is CASSPGGEQYF. The CDR3 DNA follows: TGTGCCAGCAGCCCAGGGGGGGAGCAGTACTTC. The entire variable domain, with the rest obtained from reference TRBV7-9 and TRBJ2-7, is as follows: DTGVSQNPRHKITKRGQNVTFRCDPISEHNRLYWYRQTLGQGPEFLTYFQNEAQLEKSRLLSDRFSAERPKGSFSTLEIQRTEQGDSAMYLCASSPGGEQYFGPGTRLTVT.

This clone has only a few counts. This rearrangement joins TRBV12-5 to TRBJ1-5; 8 bases map to TRBD1. This CDR3 is 15 amino acids long. The V gene's germline CDR1 is LGHNT and CDR2 FRNRAP. The ends lost 0 bases at V and 7 bases at J; junction bases unmatched: 5. CDR3 sequence: CASGLVPTGVQPQHF. The CDR3 DNA follows: TGTGCTAGTGGTTTGGTACCGACAGGGGTCCAGCCCCAGCATTTT.

J is TRBJ2-6 and V is TRBV21-1; the listed D gene, TRBD2, was not tested against the DNA. TRBV21-1 is labeled a pseudogene. This CDR3 is 15 amino acids long. CDR3 protein: CASSKVRSGANVLTF. The DNA of the CDR3 is TGTGCCAGCAGCAAAGTGCGCTCTGGGGCCAACGTCCTGACTTTC.

In its sample, this clone was seen a few times. The gene calls are TRBV2 and TRBJ2-5; D unclear. The CDR3 loop spans 10 amino acids. V was pared by 7 bases and J by 4 bases, with 4 bases between. Germline CDR1 and CDR2: SNHLY and FYNNEI. The CDR3 spells CASNGETQYF. Written as DNA, the CDR3 is TGTGCCAGCAACGGAGAGACCCAGTACTTC.

This clone was detected a few times. V and J are TRBV29-1 and TRBJ1-2, with 7 bases lining up with TRBD1. The V and J ends lost 5 bases and 7 bases, in that order; junction bases with no gene match: 4. The length of the CDR3 is 11 residues. The germline gives CDR1 SQVTM, CDR2 ANQGSEA. Written as DNA, the CDR3 is TGCAGCGTTTTAACAGGGGTTGGCTACACCTTC. Translating gives CSVLTGVGYTF.

The sample holds a few counts of this clone. The gene calls are TRBV7-8 and TRBJ2-7; 11 bases align to TRBD1. V trimming: 4 bases; J trimming: 3 bases; junction bases outside the gene matches: 2. Per the germline V gene, CDR1 is SGHVS and CDR2 is FQNEAQ. The CDR3 is 14 residues long. CDR3 in amino acids: CASSSDRGHYEQYF. DNA of the CDR3: TGTGCCAGCAGCTCGGACAGGGGGCACTACGAGCAGTACTTC.

This clone was recorded a few times. This chain links TRBV7-6 with TRBJ2-2, with TRBD2 matching 7 bases. The CDR3 totals 13 residues. Germline V gene sequence: CDR1 SGHVS, CDR2 FNYEAQ. V lost 5 bases and J lost 6; bases outside the gene matches: 3. The chain's CDR3 is CASSPSGAGELFF. DNA of the CDR3: TGTGCCAGCAGCCCTAGCGGTGCCGGGGAGCTGTTTTTT.

The genes are TRBV15 and TRBJ2-1; unclear D gene. This CDR3 is 14 amino acids long. Per the germline V gene, CDR1 is LNHNV and CDR2 is YYDKDF (reference sequence). Trimming cost V 5 bases and J 5 bases, with 13 bases left between them. CDR3 sequence reads: CATSLDVIDNEQFF. The CDR3 coding sequence is TGTGCCACCAGCCTAGATGTAATCGACAATGAGCAGTTCTTC.

This clone appeared a few times. The J gene is TRBJ1-1, the V gene TRBV9; 7 positions agree with TRBD1. V shed 0 bases, J shed 2 bases, and the junction held 4 bases outside the gene matches. The V gene's germline CDR1 is SGDLS and CDR2 YYNGEE. This CDR3 contains 15 residues. The CDR3 bases are TGTGCCAGCAGCGTAGAAGGGACAGCTAACACTGAAGCTTTCTTT. It codes for CASSVEGTANTEAFF.

V is TRBV25-1 and J is TRBJ2-5; a weak D match, TRBD1 (7 bases). Trimming shortened V by 2 bases and J by 5 bases, and 15 bases separated the two germline ends. Germline V gene data show CDR1 as MGHDK and CDR2 as SYGVNS. The CDR3 runs to 15 residues. CDR3 in amino acids: CASSETTGAGETQYF. CDR3 nucleotides: TGTGCCAGCAGTGAAACTACAGGGGCGGGGGAGACCCAGTACTTC.

The rearrangement uses TRBV7-8 and TRBJ1-1; perhaps TRBD1 as D (5 bases). CDR1 is SGHVS and CDR2 is FQNEAQ in the germline V gene. The length of the CDR3 is 14 residues. V gave up 1 base and J gave up 1 base, with 7 bases separating them. CDR3 amino acids: CASSLGQGNTEAFF. For the CDR3, the DNA is TGTGCCAGCAGCTTAGGGCAGGGGAACACTGAAGCTTTCTTT.